This T cell receptor (beta chain) was documented in a study of blood T cell repertoires in COVID-19 (dated by TCRdb to between 2020 and 2021). For context, the study as a whole: Samples from collaborators originated in the United States, Italy and Spain and spanned both the acute and convalescent phases of COVID-19. The prospective study material was composed of cDNA or gDNA derived from T cells, B-cell-depleted T cells, or PBMCs. Subjects who had been exposed to COVID-19, were actively infected with it, or had recovered from it provided the deeply sampled blood TCRbeta repertoires that made up the dataset. A freely available public database, intended as a resource for researchers studying the immune response to SARS-CoV-2, is where the repertoires were released. Samples were obtained from the ongoing ImmuneRACE study (first 160 participants) and from about 1,300 subjects provided by 6 global collaborators. Sample metadata almost always included a de-identified subject ID, COVID-19 status, age in years and sex. Where available, HLA class I and class II types were obtained from metadata supplied by the sample provider rather than from assay-based typing.

The study at large found these results: The amount of clinical and demographic metadata varied by source and participant and was provided uncurated.

CDR1 is given as SEHNR and CDR2 as FQNEAQ, both from the germline V gene (reference sequence). The junction shows trimming of 2 bases on V and 7 bases on J, and the gene matches do not reach 7 bases of it. CDR3 length: 14 amino acids, cysteine to phenylalanine. The retained sequence is limited to the CDR3, 42 bases, with the frame set at the first base. Whole blood was collected in K2EDTA tubes by collaborating institutions according to the institutions' own protocols. For TCRbeta analysis, collaborators shipped samples as frozen whole blood, isolated PBMCs, or DNA extracted from either of those sample types. TCRbeta CDR3 regions were amplified from genomic DNA using the immunoSEQ Assay, a bias-controlled multiplex PCR. In the source study's methods: Within the assay, amplification of reference gene primers was used to estimate how many nucleated cells each sample contained. To quantify the absolute abundance of each unique TCRbeta CDR3 rearrangement, sequence reads were collapsed and filtered. For each sample, productive Simpson clonality was calculated by taking the square root of Simpson's diversity index across productive rearrangements. The immuneACCESS repertoire file appears here via TCRdb, limited to in-frame rearrangements. These files lack a portion of the clones; in checked studies, under half of the deficit traces to unresolved V genes, and the cause of the others is not known. The D gene and trimming were derived from the DNA, and the V and J assignments and clone size from that table. In all, the sample holds fewer than 110,000 clones, and more than 70% of those were seen once. 6.5% to 7% of the sample is taken by the ten largest.

This clone was picked up a small number of times. The specificity of this receptor is unknown. It has no much larger one-base neighbor in the sample; base qualities were not kept. The rearranged segments are TRBV7-9 and TRBJ1-2, with 7 bases in between that match TRBD1. Sequenced sample: peripheral blood. The sequence came from a man in his fifties with active or convalescent COVID-19. The CDR3 corresponds to CASSLTQGSVGYTF. The nucleotides are TGTGCCAGCAGCTTAACACAGGGGTCGGTTGGCTACACCTTC.